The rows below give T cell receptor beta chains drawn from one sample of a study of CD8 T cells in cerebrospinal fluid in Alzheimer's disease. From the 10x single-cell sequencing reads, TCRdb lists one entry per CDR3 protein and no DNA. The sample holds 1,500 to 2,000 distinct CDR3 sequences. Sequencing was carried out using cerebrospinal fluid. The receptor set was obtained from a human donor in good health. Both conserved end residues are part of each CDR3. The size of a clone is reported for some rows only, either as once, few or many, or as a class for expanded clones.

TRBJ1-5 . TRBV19 CASGKGQRNQPQHF
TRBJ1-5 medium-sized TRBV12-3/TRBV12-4 CASSLEGATSNQPQHF
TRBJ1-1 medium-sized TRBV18 CASSPDRTMNTEAFF
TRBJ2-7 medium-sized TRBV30 CAWSTSGPEQYF
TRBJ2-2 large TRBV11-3 CASSVGHPNTGELFF
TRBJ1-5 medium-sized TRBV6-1 CASGPTGSNQPQHF
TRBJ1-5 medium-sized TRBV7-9 CASSLGGLEQPQHF
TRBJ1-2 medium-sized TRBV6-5 CASRQMTGGYTF
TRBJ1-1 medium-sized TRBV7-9 CASSLRGQGPEAFF
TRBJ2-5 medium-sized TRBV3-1 CASSPYSGGTQETQYF
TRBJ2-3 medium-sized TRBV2 CASSAGLAGGGDTQYF
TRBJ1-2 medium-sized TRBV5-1 CASSSAVGADYGYTF
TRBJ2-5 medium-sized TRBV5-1 CASSAGTGANLQETQYF
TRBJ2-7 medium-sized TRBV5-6 CASRSTSVVVEQYF
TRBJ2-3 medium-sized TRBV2 CAGSTGLAQYF